The T cell receptor beta chain described here comes from a study of T cell responses to AZD1222 COVID-19 vaccine. On this clone: What it binds is not known.

Broader study findings: Donor demographics were predominantly white British with a female majority; clonal diversity may be underestimated.

Clones were sequenced by immunoSEQ multiplex PCR, and TCRdb holds only the in-frame ones, with some missing. The sample holds more than 65,000 clones, less than 85% seen once. The CDR3 runs to 12 residues. CDR1 and CDR2 from the germline V gene are SQVTM and ANQGSEA. V was pared by 1 base and J by 7 bases, with 8 bases between. The V and J genes are TRBV29-1 and TRBJ2-4, with a weak D call TRBD1 (6 bases). The input for sequencing was peripheral blood, taken 28 days after the second AZD1222 dose. The clonotype was recovered from an adult who received the AZD1222 COVID-19 vaccine. CDR3 DNA sequence: TGCAGCGTTGAAGGGCAGGGGAACATTCAGTACTTC. This sequence encodes CSVEGQGNIQYF.